This TCR beta chain was sequenced for a study of identical twins. Germline CDR1 is SGDLS and CDR2 is YYNGEE. This CDR3 contains 15 residues. Trimming at V came to 0 bases and at J to 5 bases, leaving 3 bases not matched to a gene. TCRdb processed the 5' RACE reads anew with MiXCR; each CDR3 protein has one entry. The sample shows about 660,000 distinct CDR3 sequences, over 8.5% of them seen only once. Separately, the same data were catalogued under a study of yellow fever vaccine responses in identical twins.

The sample was PBMCs. This receptor was identified in a woman under 30 in good health. V is TRBV9 and J is TRBJ2-1, with TRBD2 matching over 9 bases. The CDR3 loop reads CASSVGGGAHNEQFF. DNA for the CDR3: TGTGCCAGCAGCGTAGGCGGGGGGGCCCACAATGAGCAGTTCTTC.